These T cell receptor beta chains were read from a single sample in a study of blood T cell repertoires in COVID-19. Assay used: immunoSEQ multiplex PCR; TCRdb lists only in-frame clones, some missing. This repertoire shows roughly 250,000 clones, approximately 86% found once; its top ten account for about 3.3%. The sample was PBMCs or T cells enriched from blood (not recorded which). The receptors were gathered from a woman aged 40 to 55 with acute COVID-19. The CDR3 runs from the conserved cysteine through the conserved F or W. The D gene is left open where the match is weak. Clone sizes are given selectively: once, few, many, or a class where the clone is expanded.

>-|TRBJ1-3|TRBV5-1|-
TGCGCCAGCAGCTTGTTCTTAGGGAGCTCTGGAAACACCATATATTTT
CASSLFLGSSGNTIYF
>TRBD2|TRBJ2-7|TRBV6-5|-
TGTGCCAGCAGTTTCGGACTAGCGAGGTACGAGCAGTACTTC
CASSFGLARYEQYF
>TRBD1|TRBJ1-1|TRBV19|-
TGTGCCAGTACCGACTCGACAGGGGGGAACACTGAAGCTTTCTTT
CASTDSTGGNTEAFF
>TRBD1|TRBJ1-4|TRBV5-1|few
TGCGCCAGCAGCTTGGGGACAGGGGACGGGGGTGAAAAACTGTTTTTT
CASSLGTGDGGEKLFF
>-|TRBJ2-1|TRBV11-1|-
TGTGCCAGCAGCTTAAGTCGATTTACTCCCACTGAGCAGTTCTTC
CASSLSRFTPTEQFF
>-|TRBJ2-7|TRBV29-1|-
TGCAGCGTTAGATTGGCAAATCTCTACGAGCAGTACTTC
CSVRLANLYEQYF
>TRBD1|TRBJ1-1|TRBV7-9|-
TGTGCCAGCAGCGGAAGAGGACAGGGTCTCAAAATGAACACTGAAGCTTTCTTT
CASSGRGQGLKMNTEAFF
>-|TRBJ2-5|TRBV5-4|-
TGTGCCAGCAGCTTGGATATTAGCGCAAACCAAGAGACCCAGTACTTC
CASSLDISANQETQYF
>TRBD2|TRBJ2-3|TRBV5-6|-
TGTGCCAGCAGCCAAGGACTAGCGGGAGGGCCTAGCACAGATACGCAGTATTTT
CASSQGLAGGPSTDTQYF
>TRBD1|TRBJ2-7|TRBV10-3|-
TGTGCCATCAGCTACACCTTGACAGGGGCCAACTCCTACGAGCAGTACTTC
CAISYTLTGANSYEQYF
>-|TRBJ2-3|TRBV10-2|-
TGCGCCAGCAGTGCCCTTCTCCGGGGAGATACGCAGTATTTT
CASSALLRGDTQYF
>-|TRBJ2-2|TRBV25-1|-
TGTGCCAGCAGTGGCCCCGGTACTTTGACCGGGGAGCTGTTTTTT
CASSGPGTLTGELFF
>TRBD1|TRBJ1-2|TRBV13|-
TGTGCCAGCAGCTTAGCCGACCAGGGGGGTCCTAACTATGGCTACACCTTC
CASSLADQGGPNYGYTF
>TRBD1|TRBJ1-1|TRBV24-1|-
TGTGCCACCAAGTCGACAGGGGTGAACACTGAAGCTTTCTTT
CATKSTGVNTEAFF
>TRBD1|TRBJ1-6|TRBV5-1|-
TGCGCCAGCAGCTTGGAGGGACAGGGGACCTATAATTCACCCCTCCACTTT
CASSLEGQGTYNSPLHF
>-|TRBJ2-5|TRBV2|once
TGTGCCAGCAGTGCACTACAGGGTGTTGAGACCCAGTACTTC
CASSALQGVETQYF
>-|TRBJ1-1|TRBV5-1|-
TGCGCCAGCAGCTTGGCGATGGGATCGGGAACTGAAGCTTTCTTT
CASSLAMGSGTEAFF
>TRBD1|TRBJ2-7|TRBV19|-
TGTGCCAGTAGTCCGCGTGGACAGGGGGCCTACGAGCAGTACTTC
CASSPRGQGAYEQYF
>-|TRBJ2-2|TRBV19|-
TGTGCCAGTAGTATAGCCGTACAGACCGGGGAGCTGTTTTTT
CASSIAVQTGELFF
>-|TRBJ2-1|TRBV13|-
TGTGCCAGCAGTCCCCGGGACTGGCACAATGAGCAGTTCTTC
CASSPRDWHNEQFF
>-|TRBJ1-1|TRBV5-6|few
TGTGCCAGCAGCTACGGACAGAGGATGAACACTGAAGCTTTCTTT
CASSYGQRMNTEAFF
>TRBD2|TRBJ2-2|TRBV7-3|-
TGTGCCAGCAGCTTAAAGACTAGCGGGAGGGGGAACACCGGGGAGCTGTTTTTT
CASSLKTSGRGNTGELFF
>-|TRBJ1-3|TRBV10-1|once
TGCGCCAGCAAGCCAGGGCAGTCTGGAAACACCATATATTTT
CASKPGQSGNTIYF
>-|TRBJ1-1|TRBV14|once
TGTGCCAGCAGCCAAGATAAGGGGCTGAACACTGAAGCTTTCTTT
CASSQDKGLNTEAFF
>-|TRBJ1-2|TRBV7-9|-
TGTGCCAGCAGCTTAGAAGTCGGGACTAACTATGGCTACACCTTC
CASSLEVGTNYGYTF
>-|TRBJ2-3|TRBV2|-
TGTGCCAGCAGAGCTAGCCACGGGTTGGGCACAGATACGCAGTATTTT
CASRASHGLGTDTQYF
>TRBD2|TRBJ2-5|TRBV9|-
TGTGCCAGCAGCGTAGAATCGGAGGGTAGCGGGAGGATGAAGACCCAGTACTTC
CASSVESEGSGRMKTQYF
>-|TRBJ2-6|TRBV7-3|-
TGTGCCAGCAGCTTCATACACTCTGGGGCCAACGTCCTGACTTTC
CASSFIHSGANVLTF
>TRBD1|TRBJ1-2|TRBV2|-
TGTGCCAGCAGTGATTCTACAGGGGGCGCGGTCGCCTATGGCTACACCTTC
CASSDSTGGAVAYGYTF
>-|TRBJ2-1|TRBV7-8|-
TGTGCCAGCAGCACTCGAAATGAGCAGTTCTTC
CASSTRNEQFF
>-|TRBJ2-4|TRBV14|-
TGTGCCAGCAGCATCGGGGGTCCCAAAAACATTCAGTACTTC
CASSIGGPKNIQYF
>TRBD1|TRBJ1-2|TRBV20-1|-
TGCAGTGCTAGTGGGGACCCGGGACAGGGGGCCGGGTATGGCTACACCTTC
CSASGDPGQGAGYGYTF
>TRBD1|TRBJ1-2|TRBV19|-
TGTGCCAGTAGTATGGGGGCCGGGACAGCCTATGGCTACACCTTC
CASSMGAGTAYGYTF
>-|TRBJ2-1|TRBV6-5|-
TGTGCCAGCAGGAGCTACAATGAGCAGTTCTTC
CASRSYNEQFF
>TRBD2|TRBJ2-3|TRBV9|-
TGTGCCAGCAGCGTAGAAACTAGCGGGAGGGAAAGCACAGATACGCAGTATTTT
CASSVETSGRESTDTQYF
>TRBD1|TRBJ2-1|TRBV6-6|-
TGTGCCAGCAGTCTGGGGCCCACAGGGGGGCTTTACAATGAGCAGTTCTTC
CASSLGPTGGLYNEQFF
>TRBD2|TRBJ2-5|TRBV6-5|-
TGTGCCAGCAGTACCGCGGGGGAGGGCCCAGAGACCCAGTACTTC
CASSTAGEGPETQYF
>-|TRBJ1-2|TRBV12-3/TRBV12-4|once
TGTGCCAGCAGTCACAGGGTCTATGGCTACACCTTC
CASSHRVYGYTF
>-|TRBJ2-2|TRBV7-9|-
TGTGCCAGCAGCTTACTCCCGTACACCGGGGAGCTGTTTTTT
CASSLLPYTGELFF
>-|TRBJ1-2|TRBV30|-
TGTGCCTGGACCCTAGACCCAGATTCTAACTATGGCTACACCTTC
CAWTLDPDSNYGYTF
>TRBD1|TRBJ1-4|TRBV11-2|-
TGTGCCAGCAGCCAGGGACAGATCGGGGAAAAACTGTTTTTT
CASSQGQIGEKLFF
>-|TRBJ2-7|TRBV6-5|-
TGTGCCAGCACCCCGCCGGACAAGGTAGACGAGCAGTACTTC
CASTPPDKVDEQYF
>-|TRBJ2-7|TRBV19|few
TGTGCCAGTAGTATTCCAGGGAACTACGAGCAGTACTTC
CASSIPGNYEQYF
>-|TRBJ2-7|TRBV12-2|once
TGTGCAAGTCGCCCCTCGACTAGCGGGAGCTCCTACGAGCAGTACTTC
CASRPSTSGSSYEQYF
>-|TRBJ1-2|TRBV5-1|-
TGCGCCAGCAGCTTGGAGGTAACAGGGATCCCCTATGGCTACACCTTC
CASSLEVTGIPYGYTF
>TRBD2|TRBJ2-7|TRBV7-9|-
TGTGCCAGCAACGACAGGGGCCTGGGACTAGCGGGAGGGAGCGAGCAGTACTTC
CASNDRGLGLAGGSEQYF
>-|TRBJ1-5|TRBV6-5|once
TGTGCCAGCAGAAGGACAGCTTCCCCAAATCAGCCCCAGCATTTT
CASRRTASPNQPQHF
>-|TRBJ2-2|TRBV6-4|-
TGTGCCAGCAGTTCTACAGGAGGGTTCGCGAACACCGGGGAGCTGTTTTTT
CASSSTGGFANTGELFF
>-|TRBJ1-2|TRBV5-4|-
TGTGCCAGCAGCTTGGACCCGACTACTAACTATGGCTACACCTTC
CASSLDPTTNYGYTF
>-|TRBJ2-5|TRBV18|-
TGTGCCAGCTCACCACGGACAGAAGAGACCCAGTACTTC
CASSPRTEETQYF
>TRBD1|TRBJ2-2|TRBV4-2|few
TGTGCCAGCAGCCAAGATCGGACAGGGTGGGAGCTGTTTTTT
CASSQDRTGWELFF